One TCR beta chain is described in this entry. The CDR3 totals 16 residues. Trimming cost V 4 bases and J 1 base, with 14 bases left between them. CDR1 is MNHEY and CDR2 is SVGAGI in the germline V gene. TCRdb analysed the RT-PCR reads with MiXCR anew, one entry per CDR3 protein. Of around 700,000 distinct CDR3 sequences listed, 14% are singletons. Sequencing was carried out using memory CD4+ T cells from blood. The chain has TRBV6-5 and TRBJ2-1, with D tentatively TRBD2 (6 bases). This sequence was found in a female donor in good health, serving as a healthy control. CDR3 DNA: TGTGCCAGCAGTTCCCTCATAGGAGGGTCCTACAATGAGCAGTTCTTC. It yields the protein CASSSLIGGSYNEQFF.